The sequence of this T cell receptor beta chain was determined in a study of Tregs in tolerant kidney transplant recipients. Germline V CDR1 and CDR2: LNHDA, SQIVND (reference sequence). After removal of 10 bases from V and 4 bases from J, the junction contained 7 bases not matched to a gene. The CDR3 has 13 amino acids. CD4+CD25+CD127- Tregs, CD4+CD25- non-Tregs, CD4 and CD8 cells were sorted. Clones were read by immunoSEQ multiplex PCR, and TCRdb kept only the in-frame ones, dropping some. The sample holds over 55,000 clones; about 83% are singletons and the top ten take under 6.5%. The receptor comes from a human donor in good health. Sequenced: CD4+ T cells from blood. The V call is TRBV19, the J call TRBJ1-3; TRBD1 matches 7 bases. DNA for the CDR3: TGTGCCACCCAGGGGGGCGTGGGAAACACCATATATTTT. The encoded protein is CATQGGVGNTIYF.